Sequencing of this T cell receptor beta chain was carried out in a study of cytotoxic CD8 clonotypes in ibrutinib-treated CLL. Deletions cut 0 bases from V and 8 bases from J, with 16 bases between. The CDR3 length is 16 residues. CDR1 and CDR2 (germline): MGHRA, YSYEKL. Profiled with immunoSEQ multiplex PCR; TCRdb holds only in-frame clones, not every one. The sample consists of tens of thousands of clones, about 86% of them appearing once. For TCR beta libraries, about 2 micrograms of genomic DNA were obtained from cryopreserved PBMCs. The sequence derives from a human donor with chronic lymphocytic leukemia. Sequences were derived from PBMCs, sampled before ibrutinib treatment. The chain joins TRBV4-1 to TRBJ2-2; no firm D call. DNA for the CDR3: TGCGCCAGCAGCCAAGAGGTGAGCGCCGGCCTAGGGGAGCTGTTTTTT. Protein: CASSQEVSAGLGELFF.